This entry describes one T cell receptor (beta chain). Its antigen is unknown. There are no base qualities to consult, and no much larger clone falls within one base. The data were taken from a study of blood T cell repertoires in COVID-19 (dated by TCRdb to the early 2020s). Turning to the overall study: The collaborator samples originated in the United States, Italy and Spain and spanned the acute and convalescent phases of COVID-19. The prospective study material was composed of cDNA or gDNA derived from T cells, B-cell-depleted T cells, or PBMCs. Subjects who had been exposed to COVID-19, were actively infected with it, or had recovered from it provided the deeply sampled blood TCRbeta repertoires that made up the dataset. The repertoires were released in a freely available public database meant as a resource for research on the immune response to SARS-CoV-2. Samples were obtained from the ongoing ImmuneRACE study (first 160 participants) and from 1,254 subjects provided by 6 global collaborators. The sample metadata nearly always contained a de-identified subject ID, COVID-19 status, age in years and sex. HLA class I and class II types, where available, came from metadata supplied by the sample provider rather than from assay-based typing. Overall study outcomes, separate from this receptor: The quantity of clinical and demographic metadata differed by source and by participant and was supplied without curation.

CDR1 MNHEY and CDR2 SMNVEV were looked up in the germline V gene (reference sequence). The CDR3 numbers 17 residues from cysteine through phenylalanine. The entry retains the CDR3 DNA only, 51 bases that are in frame from base 1. V lost 3 bases and J lost 4 bases; the stretch between them is 16 bases long. TCRbeta CDR3 regions were amplified from genomic DNA by means of the immunoSEQ Assay, a bias-controlled multiplex PCR. On the authors' methods: The number of nucleated cells in each sample was estimated by amplification of reference gene primers within the assay. To quantify the absolute abundance of each unique TCRbeta CDR3 rearrangement, sequence reads were collapsed and filtered. For each sample, productive Simpson clonality was calculated as the square root of Simpson's diversity index across productive rearrangements. The clones in this table, taken by TCRdb from immuneACCESS, are in-frame only. Not every clone is retained; where verified, under half of the shortfall comes from an unresolved V gene, and the cause of the rest is unknown. Clone size and V and J calls were adopted from that table, with D and trimming inferred from the DNA. The sample data list approximately 300,000 clones, and roughly 88% of these were observed just once. Under 5% of the sample is taken by the ten largest.

Whole blood was collected in K2EDTA tubes by collaborating institutions according to the institutions' own protocols. For TCRbeta analysis, collaborators shipped samples as frozen whole blood, isolated PBMCs, or DNA extracted from either of those sample types. The sequence links TRBV27 to TRBJ1-6; the D region possibly corresponds to TRBD1 (6 bases align). The source of this sequence is a woman aged 45 to 65 with active or convalescent COVID-19. The material sequenced was peripheral blood. For the CDR3, the sequence is CASSLAPGHGYNSPLHF. The bases are TGTGCCAGCAGTTTGGCACCGGGACATGGATATAATTCACCCCTCCACTTT.